Listed below are T cell receptor beta chains from one sample, sequenced in a study of blood T cell repertoires in COVID-19. The table came from immunoSEQ multiplex PCR; TCRdb's copy has only in-frame clones and leaves some out. The sample records 25,000 to 35,000 clones, around 80% being singletons. Material for sequencing was peripheral blood. These receptors were taken from a human donor in a cohort sampled during active COVID-19. Both conserved end residues are part of each CDR3. The order of the fields is J gene, V gene, D gene, clone size, CDR3 protein, CDR3 DNA. The D gene is left open where the match is weak. The listing skips clone size in some rows; elsewhere it reads once, few, many or a size class.

J gene: TRBJ2-7
V gene: TRBV4-3
D gene: TRBD1
clone size: .
CDR3 protein: CASSLDRGPIYEQYF
CDR3 DNA: TGCGCCAGCAGCCTAGACAGGGGGCCCATCTACGAGCAGTACTTC

J gene: TRBJ1-3
V gene: TRBV6-6
D gene: .
clone size: .
CDR3 protein: CASRSGGAGNTIYF
CDR3 DNA: TGTGCCAGCAGGTCCGGCGGGGCTGGAAACACCATATATTTT

J gene: TRBJ2-1
V gene: TRBV10-2
D gene: .
clone size: .
CDR3 protein: CASSGGDFHSYNEQFF
CDR3 DNA: TGCGCCAGCAGTGGGGGAGATTTTCACTCCTACAATGAGCAGTTCTTC

J gene: TRBJ1-1
V gene: TRBV4-1
D gene: TRBD1
clone size: .
CDR3 protein: CASSRTGGNTEAFF
CDR3 DNA: TGCGCCAGCAGCCGTACAGGGGGGAACACTGAAGCTTTCTTT

J gene: TRBJ2-3
V gene: TRBV6-2/TRBV6-3
D gene: TRBD1
clone size: .
CDR3 protein: CASSYGGTATDTQYF
CDR3 DNA: TGTGCCAGCAGTTACGGTGGGACAGCCACAGATACGCAGTATTTT

J gene: TRBJ1-3
V gene: TRBV7-9
D gene: TRBD1
clone size: .
CDR3 protein: CASEWMGQLTSPGNTIYF
CDR3 DNA: TGTGCCAGCGAGTGGATGGGACAGCTTACTTCCCCTGGAAACACCATATATTTT

J gene: TRBJ1-3
V gene: TRBV2
D gene: .
clone size: .
CDR3 protein: CASGAHSGNTIYF
CDR3 DNA: TGTGCCAGCGGAGCCCACTCTGGAAACACCATATATTTT

J gene: TRBJ2-7
V gene: TRBV4-1
D gene: TRBD2
clone size: .
CDR3 protein: CASSQGGGWLAGGAYEQYF
CDR3 DNA: TGCGCCAGCAGCCAGGGGGGAGGTTGGCTAGCGGGGGGTGCCTACGAGCAGTACTTC

J gene: TRBJ2-3
V gene: TRBV19
D gene: TRBD2
clone size: .
CDR3 protein: CASSGGLAGGLTDTQYF
CDR3 DNA: TGTGCCAGTAGTGGCGGACTAGCGGGGGGCCTTACAGATACGCAGTATTTT

J gene: TRBJ2-1
V gene: TRBV20-1
D gene: .
clone size: .
CDR3 protein: CSAREGGFF
CDR3 DNA: TGCAGTGCTAGAGAGGGAGGATTCTTC

J gene: TRBJ2-6
V gene: TRBV4-3
D gene: .
clone size: .
CDR3 protein: CASSPGIDSSGANVLTF
CDR3 DNA: TGCGCCAGCAGCCCCGGAATCGACAGCTCTGGGGCCAACGTCCTGACTTTC

J gene: TRBJ1-4
V gene: TRBV5-1
D gene: .
clone size: .
CDR3 protein: CASSWGLKATNEKLFF
CDR3 DNA: TGCGCCAGCAGCTGGGGGCTAAAGGCAACTAATGAAAAACTGTTTTTT

J gene: TRBJ2-7
V gene: TRBV5-6
D gene: .
clone size: .
CDR3 protein: CASSPGRRHASEQYF
CDR3 DNA: TGTGCCAGCAGCCCCGGCAGAAGACACGCGAGCGAGCAGTACTTC

J gene: TRBJ1-6
V gene: TRBV6-5
D gene: TRBD1
clone size: .
CDR3 protein: CASRRTGTGFSPLHF
CDR3 DNA: TGTGCCAGCAGACGGACCGGGACAGGATTTTCACCCCTCCACTTT

J gene: TRBJ2-1
V gene: TRBV9
D gene: TRBD1
clone size: .
CDR3 protein: CASSAGDRDLRNQFF
CDR3 DNA: TGTGCCAGCAGCGCGGGGGACAGGGATTTAAGGAACCAGTTCTTC

J gene: TRBJ2-5
V gene: TRBV5-1
D gene: TRBD1
clone size: .
CDR3 protein: CASRLDRVSFTATQYF
CDR3 DNA: TGCGCCAGCAGACTCGACAGGGTTTCTTTTACGGCGACCCAGTACTTC

J gene: TRBJ1-4
V gene: TRBV28
D gene: .
clone size: .
CDR3 protein: CASSLPPGEGEKLFF
CDR3 DNA: TGTGCCAGCAGTTTACCCCCCGGGGAAGGTGAAAAACTGTTTTTT

J gene: TRBJ1-5
V gene: TRBV18
D gene: TRBD1
clone size: .
CDR3 protein: CASSPGDRGFNQPQHF
CDR3 DNA: TGTGCCAGCTCACCAGGGGACAGGGGATTCAATCAGCCCCAGCATTTT

J gene: TRBJ2-2
V gene: TRBV3-1/TRBV3-2
D gene: .
clone size: .
CDR3 protein: CASSQGVTPFTGELFF
CDR3 DNA: TGTGCCAGCAGCCAAGGCGTGACACCTTTCACCGGGGAGCTGTTTTTT

J gene: TRBJ2-1
V gene: TRBV7-6
D gene: TRBD2
clone size: .
CDR3 protein: CASSLGGGGAGEQFF
CDR3 DNA: TGTGCCAGCAGCTTAGGAGGCGGGGGGGCCGGTGAGCAGTTCTTC

J gene: TRBJ1-6
V gene: TRBV12-1
D gene: .
clone size: .
CDR3 protein: CASSSTRDRGNSPLHF
CDR3 DNA: TGTGCCAGCAGCTCAACCCGGGACAGGGGTAATTCACCCCTCCACTTT

J gene: TRBJ2-7
V gene: TRBV20-1
D gene: .
clone size: .
CDR3 protein: CSASGGYEQYF
CDR3 DNA: TGCAGTGCTAGCGGGGGCTACGAGCAGTACTTC

J gene: TRBJ2-3
V gene: TRBV15
D gene: TRBD2
clone size: .
CDR3 protein: CATSREAGGPDTQYF
CDR3 DNA: TGTGCCACCAGCAGAGAAGCGGGGGGGCCAGATACGCAGTATTTT

J gene: TRBJ1-2
V gene: TRBV20-1
D gene: TRBD1
clone size: .
CDR3 protein: CSASRTGQGYTF
CDR3 DNA: TGCAGTGCTAGTCGGACAGGGCAGGGCTACACCTTC

J gene: TRBJ1-3
V gene: TRBV4-2
D gene: .
clone size: .
CDR3 protein: CASSQDLANSGNTIYF
CDR3 DNA: TGTGCCAGCAGCCAAGATTTGGCAAACTCTGGAAACACCATATATTTT

J gene: TRBJ2-1
V gene: TRBV11-3
D gene: TRBD2
clone size: .
CDR3 protein: CASSLARTSGGANEQFF
CDR3 DNA: TGTGCCAGCAGCTTAGCAAGGACTAGCGGGGGGGCCAATGAGCAGTTCTTC

J gene: TRBJ1-1
V gene: TRBV7-9
D gene: TRBD1
clone size: .
CDR3 protein: CASSEGQGTEAFF
CDR3 DNA: TGTGCCAGCAGCGAGGGACAGGGCACTGAAGCTTTCTTT

J gene: TRBJ2-7
V gene: TRBV30
D gene: .
clone size: .
CDR3 protein: CAWSVKDTAYEQYF
CDR3 DNA: TGTGCCTGGAGTGTAAAGGACACCGCCTACGAGCAGTACTTC

J gene: TRBJ2-1
V gene: TRBV10-1
D gene: TRBD2
clone size: .
CDR3 protein: CASSESKLAGENEQFF
CDR3 DNA: TGCGCCAGCAGTGAATCCAAACTAGCGGGGGAAAATGAGCAGTTCTTC

J gene: TRBJ2-5
V gene: TRBV4-2
D gene: TRBD2
clone size: .
CDR3 protein: CASSPPGPAGGGETQYF
CDR3 DNA: TGTGCCAGCAGCCCCCCTGGACCAGCGGGGGGGGGAGAGACCCAGTACTTC

J gene: TRBJ2-7
V gene: TRBV19
D gene: .
clone size: few
CDR3 protein: CASSIADRAYEQYF
CDR3 DNA: TGTGCCAGTAGTATAGCGGACAGAGCCTACGAGCAGTACTTC

J gene: TRBJ1-1
V gene: TRBV27
D gene: .
clone size: .
CDR3 protein: CASSFRGNTEAFF
CDR3 DNA: TGTGCCAGCAGTTTTCGAGGGAACACTGAAGCTTTCTTT

J gene: TRBJ2-1
V gene: TRBV6-5
D gene: TRBD1
clone size: .
CDR3 protein: CASSYSGTAYNEQFF
CDR3 DNA: TGTGCCAGCAGTTATTCCGGGACAGCATACAATGAGCAGTTCTTC

J gene: TRBJ1-6
V gene: TRBV2
D gene: .
clone size: few
CDR3 protein: CASSEDAPDRSPLHF
CDR3 DNA: TGTGCCAGCAGTGAGGACGCCCCCGACAGGTCACCCCTCCACTTT

J gene: TRBJ2-1
V gene: TRBV4-2
D gene: .
clone size: .
CDR3 protein: CASSQVVRRGGAYNEQFF
CDR3 DNA: TGTGCCAGCAGCCAAGTCGTAAGGAGGGGGGGCGCCTACAATGAGCAGTTCTTC

J gene: TRBJ2-1
V gene: TRBV9
D gene: TRBD2
clone size: .
CDR3 protein: CASSETSGVYNEQFF
CDR3 DNA: TGTGCCAGCAGCGAAACTAGCGGGGTCTACAATGAGCAGTTCTTC